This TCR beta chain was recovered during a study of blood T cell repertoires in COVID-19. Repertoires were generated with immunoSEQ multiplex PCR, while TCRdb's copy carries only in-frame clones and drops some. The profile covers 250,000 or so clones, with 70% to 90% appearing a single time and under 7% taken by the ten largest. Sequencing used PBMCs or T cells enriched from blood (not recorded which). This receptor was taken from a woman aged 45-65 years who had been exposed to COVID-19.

The CDR3 DNA sequence: TGTGCCAGCAGCTTTGAACAAGTTGGCAGGCCCTTAGTCTACGAGCAGTACTTC. Its translation: CASSFEQVGRPLVYEQYF. V usage is TRBV5-8 and J usage is TRBJ2-7; D unresolved. The CDR3 is 18 amino acids. Per germline, CDR1 SGHTS and CDR2 YDEGEE. V was trimmed by 2 bases and J by 3 bases, leaving 24 bases between them.